Following are 5 T cell receptor beta chains from one sample sequenced in a study of blood T cell repertoires in COVID-19. TCRdb keeps only in-frame clones here, not all; method: immunoSEQ multiplex PCR. The data show a few hundred thousand clones, around 84% seen once. Sequencing used peripheral blood. All receptors derive from a human donor in a cohort sampled during active COVID-19.

The chain joins TRBV4-1 to TRBJ2-1; D perhaps matches TRBD2 (5 bases). V lost 5 bases and J 0 bases, leaving 20 bases between the germline ends. Germline V lookup: CDR1 MGHRA, CDR2 YSYEKL. The CDR3 consists of 18 residues. The CDR3 loop reads CASSGSSQISSSYNEQFF. The CDR3 DNA follows: TGCGCCAGCAGCGGGAGCAGCCAGATTTCGAGCTCCTACAATGAGCAGTTCTTC.

This chain joins TRBV3-1 (or the pseudogene TRBV3-2) and TRBJ1-2, with 8 bases lining up with TRBD1. CDR1 and CDR2 from the germline V gene are LGHDT and YNNKEL (reference sequence). The CDR3 totals 15 residues. With 0 bases clipped from V and 5 bases from J, the junction kept 5 bases outside the gene matches. CDR3 protein: CASSQEVGQGYGYTF. The CDR3 coding sequence is TGTGCCAGCAGCCAAGAAGTCGGACAGGGATATGGCTACACCTTC.

The rearrangement links TRBV9 to TRBJ2-3; TRBD2 matches at 9 bases. CDR1 and CDR2 from the germline V gene are SGDLS and YYNGEE. The V and J ends lost 0 bases and 4 bases, in that order; junction bases with no gene match: 12. This CDR3 contains 18 residues. CDR3 nucleotide sequence: TGTGCCAGCAGCGTAGCTACGTGGCGGGGGGGCCTCCCAGATACGCAGTATTTT. Its translation is CASSVATWRGGLPDTQYF.

This chain joins TRBV6-5 and TRBJ2-5; 7 nucleotides align to TRBD2. CDR1 and CDR2 (germline): MNHEY, SVGAGI. The CDR3 is 14 residues long. J lost 5 bases, V lost 4 bases, and 7 bases had no gene match. The CDR3 here is CASSFSGGKETQYF. The CDR3 region has the DNA TGTGCCAGCAGTTTCTCGGGGGGTAAGGAGACCCAGTACTTC.

The chain is built from TRBV5-1 and TRBJ1-2, with D possibly TRBD1 on 6 matching bases. CDR3 length: 14 amino acids. V was clipped by 4 bases and J by 1 base, with 11 bases between them. Germline-derived CDR1 and CDR2 are SGHRS and YFSETQ. In DNA, the CDR3 is TGCGCCAGCAGCCCCGAACAGGGTAACTATGGCTACACCTTC. Amino acids: CASSPEQGNYGYTF.